This T cell receptor beta chain comes out of a study of T cell responses to AZD1222 COVID-19 vaccine (dated by TCRdb to the early 2020s). Study-level background: A total of approximately 240 trial participants underwent TCR sequencing, of whom some 200 had received two doses of AZD1222 and about 26 had received two doses of the MenACWY control vaccine. Enrollment into the trials was organized by age into subgroups of 18-55, 56-69 and 70-plus years, and those subgroups contained about 160, 30 and 59 TCR-sequenced participants, respectively.

The CDR1 and CDR2 encoded by the germline V gene (reference sequence) are SEHNR and FQNEAQ. The V end loses 5 bases and the J end loses 5 bases, and a stretch of 16 bases separates them. The CDR3 measures 14 amino acids from cysteine to phenylalanine. Just CDR3 DNA is preserved here, 42 bases in frame from base 1. What this sample's time point label stands for: about 28 days (+/-7) after the second vaccine dose. AZD1222 recipients given second doses at about 4 weeks or at about 12 weeks were pooled, since spike-specific TCR depth and breadth were not found to differ between the two schedules. Samples from vaccinated people were obtained from the UK trials COV001 and COV002, which included a single-blind randomized controlled phase 2/3 trial of AZD1222 (ChAdOx1 nCoV-19) in healthy adults. For TCRbeta chain sequencing, PBMC samples from trial participants were taken at day 0 and at day 28 after the second dose.

Study-wide conclusions, independent of this receptor: CD4 TCRs associated with the vaccine covered the entire spike protein, and the dominant responses were in regions 160-218 and 743-854. The 56-69-year group was small, and its depth increase did not reach significance, likely because of low power. Reportedly, almost half of the unique spike-specific TCRs recognized epitopes lying outside the regions that are mutated in the B.1.351 and B.1.1.7 variants. After two AZD1222 doses, both the breadth and the depth of spike-specific TCRs were significantly higher than at day 0 and than in MenACWY recipients. No day 14 peak-response samples were available, so repertoires were characterized only after the peak T cell response. Participants were mostly white British and included more females than males, and it was suggested by the authors that clonal diversity may have been underestimated. Only six AZD1222 recipients were SARS-CoV-2 seropositive at baseline, limiting conclusions about previously exposed vaccinees.

Note on this clone: Its binding antigen is unknown. No much larger clonotype is one base removed from it; base qualities were not supplied.

The CDR3 regions of human TCRbeta chains were subjected to immunosequencing. Per the original workflow: Repertoire TCRs were checked for matches against a reference library of SARS-CoV-2-specific TCRs that had been generated using the MIRA antigen-specificity platform. Breadth was defined as the fraction of unique TCRs that were SARS-CoV-2-associated, and depth was defined as the fraction of total T cells that were SARS-CoV-2-associated. Using the MIRA data, each spike-specific TCR was mapped to the spike region that the TCR reacts to and placed in a CD4 or CD8 class. Log10-transformed breadth and depth values were compared by one-way ANOVA with Sidak's multiple comparisons tests. This immuneACCESS table, as held by TCRdb, lists in-frame sequences with V and J called but not all clones. Of the missing ones, under half trace to an unresolved V gene in checked studies; the others have no known cause. The DNA was the basis for D and trimming; V, J and clone size are from that table. Present in this sample are some 69,000 clones, 83% of which were seen just once. Around a quarter of the sample belongs to the ten largest clones.

The V and J genes are TRBV7-9 and TRBJ2-7, with the D segment identity uncertain. The clonotype was recovered from an adult who received the AZD1222 COVID-19 vaccine. This sample comprised peripheral blood, obtained 28 days after the second AZD1222 dose. The CDR3 sequence is CASSTTDGSDEQYF. The DNA sequence is as follows: TGTGCCAGCAGCACTACCGACGGGTCCGACGAGCAGTACTTC.